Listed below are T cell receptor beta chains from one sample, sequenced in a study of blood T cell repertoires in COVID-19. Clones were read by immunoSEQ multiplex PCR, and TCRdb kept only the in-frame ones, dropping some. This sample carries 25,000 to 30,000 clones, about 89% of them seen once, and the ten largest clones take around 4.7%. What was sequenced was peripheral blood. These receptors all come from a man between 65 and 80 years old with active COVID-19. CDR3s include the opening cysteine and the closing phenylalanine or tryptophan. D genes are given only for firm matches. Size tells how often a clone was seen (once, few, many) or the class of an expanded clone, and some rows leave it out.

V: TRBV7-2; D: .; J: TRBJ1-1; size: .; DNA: TGTGCCAGCAGCCCGAGATCTGAAGCTTTCTTT; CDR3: CASSPRSEAFF
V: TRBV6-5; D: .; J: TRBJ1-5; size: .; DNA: TGTGCCAGCAGTTACTCGGGGGGGATGAATCAGCCCCAGCATTTT; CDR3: CASSYSGGMNQPQHF
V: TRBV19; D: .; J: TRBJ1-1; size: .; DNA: TGTGCCAGTAGTCCTCCGGCAGGGCAGGCCACTGAAGCTTTCTTT; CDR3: CASSPPAGQATEAFF
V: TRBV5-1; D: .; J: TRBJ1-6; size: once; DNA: TGCGCCAGCAGCTTGGACCTAGAGATTTCACCCCCCCACTTT; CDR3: CASSLDLEISPPHF
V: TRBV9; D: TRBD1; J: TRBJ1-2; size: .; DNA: TGTGCCAGCAGCGCCGGGACAGATCACTATGGCTACACCTTC; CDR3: CASSAGTDHYGYTF
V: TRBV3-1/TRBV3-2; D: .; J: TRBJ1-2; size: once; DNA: TGTGCCAGCAGCCAAGGACCGGCGGGCTATGGCTACACCTTC; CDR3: CASSQGPAGYGYTF
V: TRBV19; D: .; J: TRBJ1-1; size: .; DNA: TGTGCCAGTCACCTTCAGGGGCTGGCTGAAGCTTTCTTT; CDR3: CASHLQGLAEAFF
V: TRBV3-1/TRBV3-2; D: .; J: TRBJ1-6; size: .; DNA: TGTGCCAGCTCCATGGACACCGACTATAATTCACCCCTCCACTTT; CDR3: CASSMDTDYNSPLHF
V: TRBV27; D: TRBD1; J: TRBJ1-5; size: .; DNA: TGTGCCAGCAGTTGCCCGTCGACAGGGAGCAATCAGCCCCAGCATTTT; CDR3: CASSCPSTGSNQPQHF
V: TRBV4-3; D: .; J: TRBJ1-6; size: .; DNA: TGCGCCAGCAGCCACGTACGGCGGGAATCACCCCTCCACTTT; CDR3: CASSHVRRESPLHF
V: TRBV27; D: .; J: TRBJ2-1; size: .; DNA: TGTGCCAGCAGTTTCAGAGGGGGCTACAATGAGCAGTTCTTC; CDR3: CASSFRGGYNEQFF
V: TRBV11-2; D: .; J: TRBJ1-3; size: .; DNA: TGTGCCAGCAGCCCGGACACCTTCATCTCTGGAAACACCATATATTTT; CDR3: CASSPDTFISGNTIYF
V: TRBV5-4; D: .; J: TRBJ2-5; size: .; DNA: TGTGCCAGCAGCGGGGGGACTCGCCCTTACCAAGAGACCCAGTACTTC; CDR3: CASSGGTRPYQETQYF
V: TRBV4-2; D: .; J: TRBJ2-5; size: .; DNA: TGTGCCAGCAGCCAAGCTTATGCGTGGGGGGGCGCCGGGGAGACCCAGTACTTC; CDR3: CASSQAYAWGGAGETQYF
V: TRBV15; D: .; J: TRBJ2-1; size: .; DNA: TGTGCCACCAGCCCGACATTGGGTGAGCAGTTCTTC; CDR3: CATSPTLGEQFF
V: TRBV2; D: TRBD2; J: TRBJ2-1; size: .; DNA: TGTGCCAGCAGACCAGCGGGGGGTTACAATGAGCAGTTCTTC; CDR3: CASRPAGGYNEQFF
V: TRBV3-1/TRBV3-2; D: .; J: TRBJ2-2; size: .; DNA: TGTGCCAGCAGCCTAAAGGGGCTACCGAACACCGGGGAGCTGTTTTTT; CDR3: CASSLKGLPNTGELFF
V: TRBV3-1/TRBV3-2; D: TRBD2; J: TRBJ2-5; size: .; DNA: TGTGCCAGCAGCCACATACTAGCGGCCCAAGAGACCCAGTACTTC; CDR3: CASSHILAAQETQYF
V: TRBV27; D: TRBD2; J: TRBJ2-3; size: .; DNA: TGTGCCAGCAGTAACGCCGCGGGGGGCCTAGGAGATACGCAGTATTTT; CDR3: CASSNAAGGLGDTQYF
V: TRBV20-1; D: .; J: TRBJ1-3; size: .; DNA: TGCAGTGCTCTTGGAAACACCATATATTTT; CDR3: CSALGNTIYF
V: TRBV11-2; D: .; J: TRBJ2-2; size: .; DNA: TGTGCCAGCAGGCGACTGAGCACCGGGGAGCTGTTTTTT; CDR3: CASRRLSTGELFF
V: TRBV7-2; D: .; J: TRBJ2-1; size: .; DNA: TGTGCCAGCAGCTTAGGTTACGGGGGAGGCTCCTACAATGAGCAGTTCTTC; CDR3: CASSLGYGGGSYNEQFF
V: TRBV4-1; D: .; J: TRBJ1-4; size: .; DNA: TGCGCCAGCAGCCAACGTTTTAGGTCGGTGGAGAGTGCAACTAATGAAAAACTGTTTTTT; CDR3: CASSQRFRSVESATNEKLFF
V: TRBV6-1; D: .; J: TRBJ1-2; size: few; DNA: TGTGCCAGCAGTGACGGAGGGGCGCGAGGCTACACCTTC; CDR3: CASSDGGARGYTF
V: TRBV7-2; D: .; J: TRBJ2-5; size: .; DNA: TGTGCCAGCAGCCCGATGCTAGGCGAGACCCAGTACTTC; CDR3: CASSPMLGETQYF
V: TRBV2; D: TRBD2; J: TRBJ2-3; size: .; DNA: TGTGCCAGCAGCCAGCGGGGGCGCACAGATACGCAGTATTTT; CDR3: CASSQRGRTDTQYF
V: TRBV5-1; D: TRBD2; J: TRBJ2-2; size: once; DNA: TGCGCCAGCAGTCGCTCCGGGACTAGCGGGGGGGCGTCTAGTACCGGGGAGCTGTTTTTT; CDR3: CASSRSGTSGGASSTGELFF
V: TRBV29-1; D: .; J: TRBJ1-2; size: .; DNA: TGCAGCGCTGGACAGAGTAACTATGGCTACACCTTC; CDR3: CSAGQSNYGYTF
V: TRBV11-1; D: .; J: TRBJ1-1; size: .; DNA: TGTGCCAGCAGCTCCTATCGGGGCACTGAAGCTTTCTTT; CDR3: CASSSYRGTEAFF
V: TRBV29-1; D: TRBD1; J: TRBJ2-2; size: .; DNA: TGCAGCGTTGTAAGGGACAGGGGGGCCGGGGAGCTGTTTTTT; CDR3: CSVVRDRGAGELFF
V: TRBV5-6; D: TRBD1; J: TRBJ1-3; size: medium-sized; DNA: TGTGCCAGCAGCCAGGACAGGGGGAGAGGAAACACCATATATTTT; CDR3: CASSQDRGRGNTIYF
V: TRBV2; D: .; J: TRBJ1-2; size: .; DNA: TGTGCCAGTCTAGGGCCTGAGGGTGGCTACACCTTC; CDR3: CASLGPEGGYTF
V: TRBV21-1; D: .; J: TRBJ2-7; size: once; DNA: TGTGCCAGCAGCAAAACGGACGGGGCGGGGGAGCAGTACTTC; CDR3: CASSKTDGAGEQYF
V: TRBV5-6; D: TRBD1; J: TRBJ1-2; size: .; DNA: TGTGCCAGCAGCTTGGGGTCTACAGGGGCGAATGGCTACACCTTC; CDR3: CASSLGSTGANGYTF
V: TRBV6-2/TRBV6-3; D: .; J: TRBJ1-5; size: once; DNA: TGTGCCAGCAGTTACTCCGGGTCTGCCCAGCCCCAGCATTTT; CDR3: CASSYSGSAQPQHF
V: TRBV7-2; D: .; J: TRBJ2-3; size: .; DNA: TGTGCCAGCAGCCCAGGACTAAGCACAGATACGCAGTATTTT; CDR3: CASSPGLSTDTQYF
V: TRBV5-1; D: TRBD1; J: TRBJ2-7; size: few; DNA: TGCGCCAGCAGCTTTTCGGGACAGGGGTACGAGCAGTACTTC; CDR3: CASSFSGQGYEQYF
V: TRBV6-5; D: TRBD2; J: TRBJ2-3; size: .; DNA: TGTGCCAGCAGTTCTCTAGCGGGGGGGGGAGATACGCAGTATTTT; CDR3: CASSSLAGGGDTQYF
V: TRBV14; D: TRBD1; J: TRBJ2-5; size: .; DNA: TGTGCCAGCAGCCAAACTCAGGGGGTACAAGAGACCCAGTACTTC; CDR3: CASSQTQGVQETQYF